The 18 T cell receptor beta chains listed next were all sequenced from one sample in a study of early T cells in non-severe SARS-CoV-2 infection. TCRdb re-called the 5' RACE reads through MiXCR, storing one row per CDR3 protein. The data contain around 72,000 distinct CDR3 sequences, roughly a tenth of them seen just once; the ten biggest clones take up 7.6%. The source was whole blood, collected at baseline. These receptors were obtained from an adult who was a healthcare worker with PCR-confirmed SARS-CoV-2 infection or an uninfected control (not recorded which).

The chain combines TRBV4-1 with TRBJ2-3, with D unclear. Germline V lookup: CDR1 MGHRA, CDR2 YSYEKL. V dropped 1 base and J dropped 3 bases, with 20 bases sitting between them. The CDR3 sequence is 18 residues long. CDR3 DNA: TGCGCCAGCAGCCAAGCATCGAGAACAACAACCCCGACAGATACGCAGTATTTT. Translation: CASSQASRTTTPTDTQYF.

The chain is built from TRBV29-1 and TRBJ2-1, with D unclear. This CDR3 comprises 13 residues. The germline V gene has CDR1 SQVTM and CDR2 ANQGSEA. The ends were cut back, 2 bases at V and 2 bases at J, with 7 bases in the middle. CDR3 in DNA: TGCAGCGTTGAACCTGCCCCCTACAATGAGCAGTTCTTC. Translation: CSVEPAPYNEQFF.

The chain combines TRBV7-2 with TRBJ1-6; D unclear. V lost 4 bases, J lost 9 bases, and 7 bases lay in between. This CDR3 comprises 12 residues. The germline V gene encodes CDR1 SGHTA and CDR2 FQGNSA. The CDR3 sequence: CASSSSVSPLHF. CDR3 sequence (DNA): TGTGCCAGCAGCTCTTCCGTTTCACCCCTCCACTTT.

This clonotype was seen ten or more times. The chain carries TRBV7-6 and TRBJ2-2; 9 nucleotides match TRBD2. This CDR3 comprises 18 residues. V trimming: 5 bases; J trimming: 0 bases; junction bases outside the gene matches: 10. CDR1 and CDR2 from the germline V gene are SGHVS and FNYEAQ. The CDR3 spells CASSPTIAGAANTGELFF. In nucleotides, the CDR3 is TGTGCCAGCAGCCCAACCATAGCGGGGGCCGCGAACACCGGGGAGCTGTTTTTT.

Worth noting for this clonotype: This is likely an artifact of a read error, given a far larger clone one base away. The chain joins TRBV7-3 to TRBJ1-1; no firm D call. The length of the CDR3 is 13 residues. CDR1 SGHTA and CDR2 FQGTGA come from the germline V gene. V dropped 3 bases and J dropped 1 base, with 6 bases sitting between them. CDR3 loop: CASSFDTNTEAFF. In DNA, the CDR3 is TGTGCCAGCAGCTTCGACACGAACACTGAAGCTTTCTTT.

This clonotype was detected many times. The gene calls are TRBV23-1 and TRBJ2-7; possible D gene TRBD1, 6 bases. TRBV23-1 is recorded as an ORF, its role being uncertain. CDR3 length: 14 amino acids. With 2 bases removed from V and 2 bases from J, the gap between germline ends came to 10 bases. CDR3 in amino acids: CASSQGRDTYEQYF. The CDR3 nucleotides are TGCGCCAGCAGTCAAGGCAGGGACACCTACGAGCAGTACTTC.

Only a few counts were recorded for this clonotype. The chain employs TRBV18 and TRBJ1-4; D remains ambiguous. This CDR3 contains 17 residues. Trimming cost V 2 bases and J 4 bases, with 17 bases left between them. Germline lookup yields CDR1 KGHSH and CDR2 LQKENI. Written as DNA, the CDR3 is TGTGCCAGCTCACCATATTTAACAGTGGATATTAATGAAAAACTGTTTTTT. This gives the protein CASSPYLTVDINEKLFF. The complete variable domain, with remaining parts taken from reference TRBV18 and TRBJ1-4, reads NAGVMQNPRHLVRRRGQEARLRCSPMKGHSHVYWYRQLPEEGLKFMVYLQKENIIDESGMPKERFSAEFPKEGPSILRIQQVVRGDSAAYFCASSPYLTVDINEKLFFGSGTQLSVL.

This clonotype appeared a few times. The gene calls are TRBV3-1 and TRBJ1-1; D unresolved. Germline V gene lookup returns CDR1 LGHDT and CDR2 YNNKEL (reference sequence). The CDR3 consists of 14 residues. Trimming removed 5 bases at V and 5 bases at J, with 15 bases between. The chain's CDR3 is CASSANGGQTEAFF. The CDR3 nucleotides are TGTGCCAGCAGCGCCAATGGCGGGCAAACTGAAGCTTTCTTT. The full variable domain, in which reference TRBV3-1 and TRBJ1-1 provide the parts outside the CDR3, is DTAVSQTPKYLVTQMGNDKSIKCEQNLGHDTMYWYKQDSKKFLKIMFSYNNKELIINETVPNRFSPKSPDKAHLNLHINSLELGDSAVYFCASSANGGQTEAFFGQGTRLTVV.

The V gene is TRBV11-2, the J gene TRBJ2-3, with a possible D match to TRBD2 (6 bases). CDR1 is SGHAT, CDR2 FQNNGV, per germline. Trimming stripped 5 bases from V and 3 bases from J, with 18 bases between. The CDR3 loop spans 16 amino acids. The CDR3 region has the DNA TGTGCCAGCAGCCCCCTAGCGTCCTGGGGGACAGATACGCAGTATTTT. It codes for CASSPLASWGTDTQYF. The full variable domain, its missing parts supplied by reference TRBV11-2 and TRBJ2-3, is EAGVAQSPRYKIIEKRQSVAFWCNPISGHATLYWYQQILGQGPKLLIQFQNNGVVDDSQLPKDRFSAERLKGVDSTLKIQPAKLEDSAVYLCASSPLASWGTDTQYFGPGTRLTVL.

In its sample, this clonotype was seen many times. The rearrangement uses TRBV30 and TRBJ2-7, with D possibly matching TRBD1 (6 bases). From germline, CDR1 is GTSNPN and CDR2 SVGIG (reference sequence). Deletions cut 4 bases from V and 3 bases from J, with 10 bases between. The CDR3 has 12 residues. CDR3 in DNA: TGTGCCTGGAAGGAAGGGGGCTACGAGCAGTACTTC. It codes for CAWKEGGYEQYF.

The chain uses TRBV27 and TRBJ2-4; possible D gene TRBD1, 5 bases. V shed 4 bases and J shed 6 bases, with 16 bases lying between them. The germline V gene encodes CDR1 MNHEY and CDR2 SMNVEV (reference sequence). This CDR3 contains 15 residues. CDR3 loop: CASSSFVAQGNIQYF. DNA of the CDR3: TGTGCCAGCAGTTCCTTTGTAGCCCAGGGAAACATTCAGTACTTC.

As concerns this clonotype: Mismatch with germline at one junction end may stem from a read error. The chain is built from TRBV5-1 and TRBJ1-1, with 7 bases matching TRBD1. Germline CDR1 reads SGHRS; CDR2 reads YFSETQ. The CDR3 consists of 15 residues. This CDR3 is CASRFSLTGQSESFF. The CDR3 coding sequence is TGCGCCAGCAGGTTCTCGCTAACGGGACAGTCTGAATCTTTCTTT.

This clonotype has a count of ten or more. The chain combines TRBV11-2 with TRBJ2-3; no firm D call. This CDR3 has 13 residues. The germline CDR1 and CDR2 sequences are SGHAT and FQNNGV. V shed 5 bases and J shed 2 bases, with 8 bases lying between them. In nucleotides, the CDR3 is TGTGCCAGCAGCCCCCTTGTCACAGATACGCAGTATTTT. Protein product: CASSPLVTDTQYF.

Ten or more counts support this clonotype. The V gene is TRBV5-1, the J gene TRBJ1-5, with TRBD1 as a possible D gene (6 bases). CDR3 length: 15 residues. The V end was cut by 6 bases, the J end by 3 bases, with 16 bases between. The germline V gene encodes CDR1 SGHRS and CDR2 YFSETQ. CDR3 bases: TGCGCCAGCACCCCACAGGGACACAACAATCAGCCCCAGCATTTT. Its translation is CASTPQGHNNQPQHF.

The CDR3 nucleotides are TGTGCCAGCAGTTACTTATTCCGAGACGGAAAAAATTCACCCCTCCACTTT. Translating gives CASSYLFRDGKNSPLHF. This chain links TRBV6-5 with TRBJ1-6; no clear D. V was pared by 1 base and J by 7 bases, with 17 bases between. Germline V gene data show CDR1 as MNHEY and CDR2 as SVGAGI. CDR3 length: 17 amino acids.

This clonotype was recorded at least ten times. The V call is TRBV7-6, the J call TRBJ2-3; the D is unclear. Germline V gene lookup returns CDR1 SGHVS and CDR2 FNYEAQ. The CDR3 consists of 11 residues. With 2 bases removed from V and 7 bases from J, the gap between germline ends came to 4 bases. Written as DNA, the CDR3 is TGTGCCAGCAGCTTATCAAATACGCAGTATTTT. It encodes CASSLSNTQYF. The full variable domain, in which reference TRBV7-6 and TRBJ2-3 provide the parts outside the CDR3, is GAGVSQSPRYKVTKRGQDVALRCDPISGHVSLYWYRQALGQGPEFLTYFNYEAQQDKSGLPNDRFSAERPEGSISTLTIQRTEQRDSAMYRCASSLSNTQYFGPGTRLTVL.

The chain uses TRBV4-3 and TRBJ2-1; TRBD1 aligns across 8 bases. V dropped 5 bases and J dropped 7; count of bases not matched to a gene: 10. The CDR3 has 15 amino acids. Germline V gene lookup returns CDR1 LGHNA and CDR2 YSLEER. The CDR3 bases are TGCGCCAGCAGCACCCGGGACAGGACTGGGAATGAGCAGTTCTTC. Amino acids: CASSTRDRTGNEQFF.

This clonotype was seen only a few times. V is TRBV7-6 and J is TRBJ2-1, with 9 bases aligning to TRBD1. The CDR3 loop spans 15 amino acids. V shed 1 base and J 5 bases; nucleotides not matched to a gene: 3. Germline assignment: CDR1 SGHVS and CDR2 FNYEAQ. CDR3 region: CASSLDRGPHNEQFF. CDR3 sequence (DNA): TGTGCCAGCAGCTTAGACAGGGGGCCCCACAATGAGCAGTTCTTC.